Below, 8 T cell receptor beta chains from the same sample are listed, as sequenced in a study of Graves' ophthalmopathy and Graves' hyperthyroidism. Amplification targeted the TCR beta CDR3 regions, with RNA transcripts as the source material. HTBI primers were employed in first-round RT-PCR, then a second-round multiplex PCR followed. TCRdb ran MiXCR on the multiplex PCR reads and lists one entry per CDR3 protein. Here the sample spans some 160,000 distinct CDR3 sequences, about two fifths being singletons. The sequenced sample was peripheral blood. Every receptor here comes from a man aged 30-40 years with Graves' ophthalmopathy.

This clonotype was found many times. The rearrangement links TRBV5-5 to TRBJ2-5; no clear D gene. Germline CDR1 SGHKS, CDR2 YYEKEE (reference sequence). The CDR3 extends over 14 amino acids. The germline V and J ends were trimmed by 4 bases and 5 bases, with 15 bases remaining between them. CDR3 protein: CASSPEVWAETQYF. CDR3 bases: TGTGCCAGCAGCCCAGAGGTGTGGGCGGAGACCCAGTACTTC. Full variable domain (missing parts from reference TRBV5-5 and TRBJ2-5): DAGVTQSPTHLIKTRGQQVTLRCSPISGHKSVSWYQQVLGQGPQFIFQYYEKEERGRGNFPDRFSARQFPNYSSELNVNALLLGDSALYLCASSPEVWAETQYFGPGTRLLVL.

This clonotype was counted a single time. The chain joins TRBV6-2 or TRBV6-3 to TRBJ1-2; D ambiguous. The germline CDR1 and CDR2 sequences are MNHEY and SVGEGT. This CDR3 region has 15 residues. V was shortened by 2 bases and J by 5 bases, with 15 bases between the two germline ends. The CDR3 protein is CASSYTILKSYGYTF. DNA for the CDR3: TGTGCCAGCAGTTACACAATACTGAAGTCTTATGGCTACACCTTC.

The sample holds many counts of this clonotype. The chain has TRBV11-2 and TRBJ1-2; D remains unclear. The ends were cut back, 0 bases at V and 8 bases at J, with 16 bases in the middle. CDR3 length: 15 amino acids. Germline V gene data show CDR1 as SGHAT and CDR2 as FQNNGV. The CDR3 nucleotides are TGTGCCAGCAGCTTAGAGGGCGGTCAGACCCTGGGCTACACCTTC. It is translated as CASSLEGGQTLGYTF.

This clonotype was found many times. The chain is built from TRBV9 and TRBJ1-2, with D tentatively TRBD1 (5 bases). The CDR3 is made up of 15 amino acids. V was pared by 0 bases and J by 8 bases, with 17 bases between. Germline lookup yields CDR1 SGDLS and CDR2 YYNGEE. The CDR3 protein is CASSVEGTLTGGYTF. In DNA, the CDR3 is TGTGCCAGCAGCGTAGAGGGGACCCTCACGGGCGGCTACACCTTC.

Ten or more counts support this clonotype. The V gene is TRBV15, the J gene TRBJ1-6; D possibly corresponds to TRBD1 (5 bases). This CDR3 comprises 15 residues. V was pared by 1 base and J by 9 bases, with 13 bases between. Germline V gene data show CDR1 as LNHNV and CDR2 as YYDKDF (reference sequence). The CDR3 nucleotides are TGTGCCACCAGCAGAGGGGGCAGGGTTAGTTCACCCCTCCACTTT. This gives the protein CATSRGGRVSSPLHF. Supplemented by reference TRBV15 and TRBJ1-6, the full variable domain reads DAMVIQNPRYQVTQFGKPVTLSCSQTLNHNVMYWYQQKSSQAPKLLFHYYDKDFNNEADTPDNFQSRRPNTSFCFLDIRSPGLGDTAMYLCATSRGGRVSSPLHFGNGTRLTVT.

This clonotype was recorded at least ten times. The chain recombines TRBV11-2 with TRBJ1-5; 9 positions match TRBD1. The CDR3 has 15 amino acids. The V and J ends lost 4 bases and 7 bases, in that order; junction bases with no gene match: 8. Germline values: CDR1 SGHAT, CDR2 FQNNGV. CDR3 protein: CASSSDRGGDQPQHF. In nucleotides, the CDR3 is TGTGCCAGCAGCTCAGACAGGGGGGGGGACCAGCCCCAGCATTTT.

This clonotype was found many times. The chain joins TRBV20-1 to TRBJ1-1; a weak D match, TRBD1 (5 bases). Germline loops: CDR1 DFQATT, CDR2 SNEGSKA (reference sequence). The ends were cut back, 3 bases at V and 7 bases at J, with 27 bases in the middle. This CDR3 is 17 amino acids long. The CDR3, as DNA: TGCAGTGCTAGGGTGTGGGGGAAGGGGACGACGTATATTGAAGCTTTCTTT. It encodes CSARVWGKGTTYIEAFF.

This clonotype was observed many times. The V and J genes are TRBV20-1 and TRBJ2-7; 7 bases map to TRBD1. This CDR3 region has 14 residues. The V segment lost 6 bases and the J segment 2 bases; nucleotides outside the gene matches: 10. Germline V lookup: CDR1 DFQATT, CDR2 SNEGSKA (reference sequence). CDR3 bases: TGCAGTGCCTACCCGACAGGGAAGGCCTACGAGCAGTACTTC. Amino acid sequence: CSAYPTGKAYEQYF.